This T cell receptor (beta chain) was identified in a study of OX40 agonist ivuxolimab in advanced cancers. This table comes from immunoSEQ multiplex PCR, and its TCRdb copy is limited to in-frame clones, with some not included. This table has roughly 70,000 clones, about 90% appearing once. This clone was counted a few times. Germline CDR1 reads MNHEY; CDR2 reads SMNVEV (reference sequence). The CDR3 is made up of 14 amino acids. The V gene lost 2 bases and the J gene lost 2 bases, with 9 bases spanning the gap. A history of autoimmune disease or systemic immunosuppression excluded patients. Sample: CD4+ or CD8+ T cells sorted from blood, taken in a trial of the OX40 agonist ivuxolimab. This chain links TRBV27 with TRBJ1-1; D not resolved. The clonotype originates from an adult with an advanced solid tumor such as melanoma, head and neck, liver or kidney cancer. As DNA, the CDR3 is TGTGCCAGCAGTTTAACGACGGCCAACACTGAAGCTTTCTTT. Encoded protein: CASSLTTANTEAFF.